This T cell receptor beta chain was identified in a study of T cell responses to AZD1222 COVID-19 vaccine. Study-level background: It was second doses at about 4 or about 12 weeks that were pooled.

Sequenced by immunoSEQ multiplex PCR; TCRdb stores in-frame clones only, minus some. The sample consists of about 130,000 clones, roughly 90% of them appearing once. Trimming removed 6 bases at V and 5 bases at J, with 6 bases between. The CDR3 runs 12 residues. The V gene's germline CDR1 is SGHRS and CDR2 YFSETQ. In regard to this clone: The antigen remains undetermined.

Points from the study as a whole: The peak T cell response came first, and repertoires were sampled only after it. It should be noted that donors were predominantly white British and more often female, and clonal diversity was possibly underestimated. Just five to seven AZD1222 recipients tested seropositive at baseline.

Material: peripheral blood, obtained on day 0 of AZD1222 vaccination. The sequence came from an adult in good health. The J gene is TRBJ1-6, the V gene TRBV5-1; tentatively, D is TRBD1 (5 bases). The CDR3 reads CASKGNNSPLHF. DNA for the CDR3: TGCGCCAGCAAGGGGAATAATTCACCCCTCCACTTT.